The clone carrying this T cell receptor beta chain has just one count. In the study's own analysis: For nucleated cells, counts were estimated from reference gene primer amplification. Clones were sequenced by immunoSEQ multiplex PCR, and TCRdb holds only the in-frame ones, with some missing. V and J calls and clone size follow that table, whereas D and trimming were derived from the DNA. The sample carries roughly 72,000 clones, about 88% recorded once. Per germline, CDR1 SGDLS and CDR2 YYNGEE. The CDR3 contains 15 residues. The V gene lost 3 bases and the J gene lost 7 bases, with 16 bases spanning the gap. The sample belongs to a study of blood T cell repertoires in COVID-19. Study details: Samples taken during acute and convalescent COVID-19 were collected in the United States, Italy and Spain. T cells, B-cell-depleted T cells, or PBMCs provided the cDNA or gDNA that served as material.

This receptor was taken from a human donor in a cohort sampled during active COVID-19. This chain joins TRBV9 and TRBJ1-4; D remains ambiguous. Sequencing was performed on peripheral blood. The CDR3 sequence is CASSALGGSGEKLFF. The DNA for the CDR3 is TGTGCCAGCAGCGCACTAGGAGGGTCCGGTGAAAAACTGTTTTTT. Drawing the rest from reference TRBV9 and TRBJ1-4, the complete variable domain is DSGVTQTPKHLITATGQRVTLRCSPRSGDLSVYWYQQSLDQGLQFLIQYYNGEERAKGNILERFSAQQFPDLHSELNLSSLELGDSALYFCASSALGGSGEKLFFGSGTQLSVL.